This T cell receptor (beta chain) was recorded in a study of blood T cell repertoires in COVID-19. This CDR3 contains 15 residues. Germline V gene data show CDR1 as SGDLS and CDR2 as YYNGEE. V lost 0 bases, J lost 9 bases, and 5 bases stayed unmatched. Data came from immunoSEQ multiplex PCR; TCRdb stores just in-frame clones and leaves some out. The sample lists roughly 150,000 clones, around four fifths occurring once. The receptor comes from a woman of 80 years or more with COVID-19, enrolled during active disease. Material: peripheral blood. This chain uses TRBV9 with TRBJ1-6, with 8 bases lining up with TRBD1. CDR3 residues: CASSVGWDRSSPLHF. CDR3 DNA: TGTGCCAGCAGCGTAGGCTGGGACAGGTCTTCACCCCTCCACTTT.